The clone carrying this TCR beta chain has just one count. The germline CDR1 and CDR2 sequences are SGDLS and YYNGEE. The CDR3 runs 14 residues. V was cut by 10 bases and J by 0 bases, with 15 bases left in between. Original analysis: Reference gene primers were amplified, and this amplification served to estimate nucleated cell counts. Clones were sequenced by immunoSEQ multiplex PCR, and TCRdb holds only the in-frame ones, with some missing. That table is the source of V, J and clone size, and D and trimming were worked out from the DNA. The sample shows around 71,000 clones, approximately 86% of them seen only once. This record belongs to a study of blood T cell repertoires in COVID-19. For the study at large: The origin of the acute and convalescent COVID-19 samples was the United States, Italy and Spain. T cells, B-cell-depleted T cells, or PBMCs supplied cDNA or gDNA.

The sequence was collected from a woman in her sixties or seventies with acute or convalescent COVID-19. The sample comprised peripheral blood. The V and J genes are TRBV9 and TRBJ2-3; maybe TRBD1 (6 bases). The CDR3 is CASAPGQSTDTQYF. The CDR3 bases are TGTGCCTCCGCACCGGGACAAAGCACAGATACGCAGTATTTT.